The 29 T cell receptor beta chains reported below all come from one sample, sequenced in a study of blood T cells in healthy people across ages. Combining a sample-barcoded 5' primer with a J-beta primer mix, a second PCR ran for about 6 to 12 cycles. Using its own MiXCR run on the 5' RACE reads, TCRdb lists one record per CDR3 protein. Of 550,000 to 600,000 distinct CDR3 sequences in the sample, 27% were seen once. Sequenced: blood. The receptors derive from a woman in her seventies in good health.

This clonotype was detected a few times. This chain joins TRBV5-1 and TRBJ1-1; D is ambiguous. This CDR3 comprises 14 residues. Germline CDR1 is SGHRS and CDR2 is YFSETQ. Trimming cost V 0 bases and J 4 bases, with 10 bases left between them. As DNA, the CDR3 is TGCGCCAGCAGCTTGGACCCAACGGCCACTGAAGCTTTCTTT. Encoded protein: CASSLDPTATEAFF.

This rearrangement joins TRBV28 to TRBJ1-1; D ambiguous. This CDR3 comprises 13 residues. Germline V gene data show CDR1 as MDHEN and CDR2 as SYDVKM. V lost 5 bases and J lost 5, with 12 bases in between. As DNA, the CDR3 is TGTGCCAGCAGTGGTCCCCGTGGGACTGAAGCTTTCTTT. This gives the protein CASSGPRGTEAFF.

In this sample, this clonotype turned up a few times. This rearrangement joins TRBV6-5 to TRBJ1-6; TRBD1 might be the D (6 bases). The CDR3 is 16 amino acids. Trimming took off 0 bases at V and 3 bases at J, with 9 bases between the two ends. Germline CDR1 MNHEY, CDR2 SVGAGI. For the CDR3, the DNA is TGTGCCAGCAGTTACTCGAGACAGGACTATAATTCACCCCTCCACTTT. Its protein product is CASSYSRQDYNSPLHF.

This clonotype has just a few counts. The chain uses TRBV5-1 and TRBJ2-5, with D possibly being TRBD1 (6 bases). V was cut by 2 bases and J by 1 base, with 15 bases left in between. The CDR3 covers 16 residues. Germline CDR1 and CDR2: SGHRS and YFSETQ. As DNA, the CDR3 is TGCGCCAGCAGCTTCCCTCTACAGGGTCGCCAAGAGACCCAGTACTTC. This translates into CASSFPLQGRQETQYF.

The DNA of the CDR3 is TGCGCCAGCAGCCAAGTTCAGGCGGCATCTGGGGCCAACGTCCTGACTTTC. Protein: CASSQVQAASGANVLTF. The chain couples TRBV4-3 to TRBJ2-6; D gene unclear. The germline V gene has CDR1 LGHNA and CDR2 YSLEER. Deletions cut 1 base from V and 1 base from J, with 11 bases between. This CDR3 region has 17 residues.

In its sample, this clonotype was seen a few times. The V gene is TRBV4-1, the J gene TRBJ2-3, with 8 nucleotides matching TRBD2. The J segment lost 9 bases and the V segment lost 2 bases, leaving 10 bases of the junction unmatched. The length of the CDR3 is 15 residues. CDR1 and CDR2 from the germline V gene are MGHRA and YSYEKL. The CDR3 DNA is TGCGCCAGCAGCCAAAACGGGGGGGGCCCACGGACGCAGTATTTT. Translation: CASSQNGGGPRTQYF.

This clonotype came up a few times. The chain links TRBV11-1 to TRBJ2-1; D is ambiguous. V lost 1 base and J 6 bases, leaving 7 bases between the germline ends. The CDR3 is made up of 13 amino acids. Germline values: CDR1 SGHAT, CDR2 FQDESV (reference sequence). The CDR3 here is CASSLVLGNEQFF. The CDR3 DNA reads as TGTGCCAGCAGCTTAGTACTCGGCAATGAGCAGTTCTTC.

This clonotype was seen a few times. V is TRBV2 and J is TRBJ1-5; no clear D gene. Trimming took 7 bases from V and 2 from J, leaving 9 bases between them. Germline-derived CDR1 and CDR2 are SNHLY and FYNNEI. The CDR3 consists of 13 residues. CDR3 loop: CASNSWGNQPQHF. DNA of the CDR3: TGTGCCAGCAACTCATGGGGCAATCAGCCCCAGCATTTT.

The chain couples TRBV4-3 to TRBJ2-1; TRBD2 agrees at 10 bases. Trimming cost V 5 bases and J 3 bases; bases outside gene matches: 7. In germline, CDR1 is LGHNA, CDR2 YSLEER. This CDR3 comprises 16 residues. The CDR3 bases are TGCGCCAGCAGCTTTAGCGGGGGGAACCTCTACAATGAGCAGTTCTTC. This gives the protein CASSFSGGNLYNEQFF.

This clonotype was observed a handful of times. This chain joins TRBV5-1 and TRBJ2-2, with D possibly being TRBD1 (6 bases). Trimming removed 2 bases from V and 7 bases from J, with 9 bases in between. CDR1 and CDR2 from the germline V gene are SGHRS and YFSETQ. The CDR3 is 13 residues long. The CDR3 sequence is CASSLQGDGELFF. DNA for the CDR3: TGCGCCAGCAGCTTACAGGGTGACGGGGAGCTGTTTTTT.

There are a few counts of this clonotype. V is TRBV7-9 and J is TRBJ1-6; TRBD1 matches at 10 bases. CDR1 SEHNR and CDR2 FQNEAQ come from the germline V gene (reference sequence). The V segment lost 5 bases and the J segment 1 base; nucleotides outside the gene matches: 5. CDR3 length equals 17 residues. The CDR3 loop is CASSARDRGSYNSPLHF. CDR3 bases: TGTGCCAGCAGCGCGAGGGACAGGGGATCCTATAATTCACCCCTCCACTTT.

J is TRBJ2-3 and V is TRBV5-1; 11 positions agree with TRBD2. This CDR3 is built from 14 residues. CDR1 is SGHRS, CDR2 YFSETQ, per germline. The V gene end was trimmed by 4 bases and the J gene end by 5 bases; junction bases not matched to a gene: 3. The CDR3 DNA follows: TGCGCCAGCAGCCCACTAGCGGGGGAAGATACGCAGTATTTT. Translation: CASSPLAGEDTQYF. Variable domain in full (rest from reference TRBV5-1 and TRBJ2-3): KAGVTQTPRYLIKTRGQQVTLSCSPISGHRSVSWYQQTPGQGLQFLFEYFSETQRNKGNFPGRFSGRQFSNSRSEMNVSTLELGDSALYLCASSPLAGEDTQYFGPGTRLTVL.

V gene TRBV29-1 combines with J gene TRBJ2-7; TRBD1 agrees at 9 bases. With 0 bases clipped from V and 3 bases from J, the junction kept 6 bases outside the gene matches. CDR3 size: 15 residues. Germline V gene lookup returns CDR1 SQVTM and CDR2 ANQGSEA. The CDR3 protein is CSVEDPGTGNYEQYF. The DNA of the CDR3 is TGCAGCGTTGAAGACCCCGGGACAGGGAACTACGAGCAGTACTTC.

The chain has TRBV5-1 and TRBJ1-2; 8 bases are a match to TRBD1. Losses at the gene ends were 0 bases for V and 0 bases for J; bases not matched to a gene: 4. In germline, CDR1 is SGHRS, CDR2 YFSETQ. The CDR3 length is 16 residues. CDR3 region: CASSLEGQAPNYGYTF. The DNA of the CDR3 is TGCGCCAGCAGCTTGGAGGGACAGGCACCTAACTATGGCTACACCTTC.

The CDR3 DNA sequence: TGTGCCAGCAGCCAAAATCCGGGGGAGGAGACCCAGTACTTC. Translating gives CASSQNPGEETQYF. The V gene is TRBV3-1, the J gene TRBJ2-5; a possible D gene is TRBD2 (6 bases). V lost 2 bases, J lost 5 bases, and 12 bases lay in between. Germline V CDR1 and CDR2: LGHDT, YNNKEL (reference sequence). The CDR3 spans 14 residues.

The gene calls are TRBV29-1 and TRBJ2-5, with a weak D call TRBD1 (6 bases). Near its end, the DNA agrees better with TRBJ2-7, so the J call may be wrong. CDR3 size: 13 residues. Germline lookup yields CDR1 SQVTM and CDR2 ANQGSEA. CDR3 in amino acids: CSVAPGAGYEQYF. In nucleotides, the CDR3 is TGCAGCGTTGCCCCAGGGGCGGGTTACGAGCAGTACTTC.

This clonotype was counted between two and nine times. The chain combines TRBV3-1 with TRBJ2-1; no reliable D call. V dropped 1 base and J dropped 9 bases, with 16 bases sitting between them. CDR3 size: 15 residues. Germline V CDR1 and CDR2: LGHDT, YNNKEL (reference sequence). DNA for the CDR3: TGTGCCAGCAGCCAAGTAGGACGGGCCTCTGGTGAGCAGTTCTTC. Amino acid sequence: CASSQVGRASGEQFF.

This rearrangement joins TRBV7-2 to TRBJ1-4; D possibly corresponds to TRBD1 (5 bases). The length of the CDR3 is 17 residues. The ends were cut back, 6 bases at V and 5 bases at J, with 22 bases in the middle. Germline CDR1 and CDR2: SGHTA and FQGNSA. CDR3 nucleotide sequence: TGTGCCAGCAGTACCCGGACACCCTTGCAACTAAATGAAAAACTGTTTTTT. Translation gives CASSTRTPLQLNEKLFF.

This clonotype was seen a few times. The chain has TRBV5-4 and TRBJ2-5, with 8 bases aligning to TRBD2. Germline CDR1 and CDR2: SGHNT and YYREEE (reference sequence). V was pared by 4 bases and J by 13 bases, with 21 bases of the junction left unmatched. The CDR3 totals 16 residues. The CDR3 sequence: CASSPGGQAIGYERYF. The DNA of the CDR3 is TGTGCCAGCAGCCCGGGGGGGCAGGCGATCGGTTACGAGCGGTACTTC.

This clonotype appeared many times. The DNA of the CDR3 is TGTGCCAGCAGCCTCTCCGGTGGCTACACCTTC. Its translation is CASSLSGGYTF. This sequence joins TRBV7-2 and TRBJ1-2; D is uncertain. V was shortened by 5 bases and J by 7 bases, with 8 bases between the two germline ends. In germline, CDR1 is SGHTA, CDR2 FQGNSA. The CDR3 extends over 11 amino acids.

This clonotype came up a few times. The chain recombines TRBV27 with TRBJ2-7; D perhaps matches TRBD2 (6 bases). V was cut by 6 bases and J by 7 bases, with 16 bases left in between. CDR1 is MNHEY, CDR2 SMNVEV, per germline (reference sequence). CDR3 length equals 13 residues. The CDR3 coding sequence is TGTGCCAGCAGGCATGGGGGGTCGGGGGAGCAGTACTTC. It yields the protein CASRHGGSGEQYF.

The chain recombines TRBV5-1 with TRBJ1-2, with TRBD1 matching 10 bases. The V gene's germline CDR1 is SGHRS and CDR2 YFSETQ. The V gene end was trimmed by 0 bases and the J gene end by 4 bases; junction bases not matched to a gene: 0. CDR3 length: 14 residues. The CDR3 sequence: CASSLGTGGYGYTF. CDR3 DNA: TGCGCCAGCAGCTTGGGGACAGGGGGCTATGGCTACACCTTC.

This clonotype occurred a few times. The J gene is TRBJ2-7, the V gene TRBV10-3, with TRBD2 as a possible D gene (6 bases). The V gene's germline CDR1 is ENHRY and CDR2 SYGVKD. The CDR3 sequence is 13 residues long. V was trimmed by 0 bases and J by 7 bases, leaving 10 bases between them. The CDR3 spells CAISESSGLEQYF. As DNA, the CDR3 is TGTGCCATCAGTGAGTCGAGCGGACTAGAGCAGTACTTC.

Concerning this clonotype: Without the conserved terminal phenylalanine or tryptophan, this CDR3 likely stems from a read error. The chain is built from TRBV4-3 and TRBJ2-3, with TRBD2 matching 14 bases. The V and J ends lost 4 bases and 0 bases, in that order; junction bases with no gene match: 6. The CDR3 is 18 residues long. In germline, CDR1 is LGHNA, CDR2 YSLEER. CDR3 sequence: CASSLGLAGGASTDTQYL. The DNA of the CDR3 is TGCGCCAGCAGCCTAGGACTAGCGGGGGGCGCTAGCACAGATACGCAGTATCTT.

This sequence joins TRBV9 and TRBJ2-2; D unresolved. Trimming removed 3 bases at V and 7 bases at J, with 10 bases between. In germline, CDR1 is SGDLS, CDR2 YYNGEE. The CDR3 loop spans 13 amino acids. CDR3 residues: CASSAQENGELFF. The CDR3 DNA follows: TGTGCCAGCAGCGCCCAGGAGAACGGGGAGCTGTTTTTT.

This clonotype was counted only a few times. The chain links TRBV7-2 to TRBJ1-4; no reliable D call. The CDR3 consists of 12 residues. Between the trimmed V and J ends, which lost 1 base and 8 bases, there was a span of 5 bases. Germline loops: CDR1 SGHTA, CDR2 FQGNSA. CDR3 residues: CASSLDLEKLFF. The CDR3 DNA follows: TGTGCCAGCAGCTTAGACTTGGAAAAACTGTTTTTT.

The chain uses TRBV20-1 and TRBJ1-1; D not resolved. The germline V gene has CDR1 DFQATT and CDR2 SNEGSKA (reference sequence). The CDR3 loop spans 13 amino acids. Trimming took off 1 base at V and 1 base at J, with 7 bases between the two ends. Written as DNA, the CDR3 is TGCAGTGCTAGAGTAGACCCGAACACTGAAGCTTTCTTT. It codes for CSARVDPNTEAFF.

This clonotype was seen many times. The chain has TRBV14 and TRBJ2-2; TRBD1 agrees at 9 bases. With 4 bases clipped from V and 7 bases from J, the junction kept 10 bases outside the gene matches. This CDR3 is built from 16 residues. The V gene's germline CDR1 is SGHDN and CDR2 FVKESK. The DNA of the CDR3 is TGTGCCAGCAGCCCCTTGACAGGGGGTCGGAGCGGGGAGCTGTTTTTT. Residues: CASSPLTGGRSGELFF.

V and J are TRBV12-3 or TRBV12-4 and TRBJ2-1, with D maybe TRBD2 (8 bases). The CDR3 length is 15 residues. V lost 7 bases, J lost 9 bases, and 22 bases lay in between. The CDR3 here is CASNGRGQRGGEQFF. DNA for the CDR3: TGTGCCAGCAACGGGAGGGGACAGCGAGGGGGTGAGCAGTTCTTC.